Presented here are 23 T cell receptor beta chains from one specimen sequenced in a study of cytomegalovirus exposure and HLA in healthy donors. PCR employed 60 Vbeta and 13 Jbeta primers. Here immunoSEQ multiplex PCR was the method, and the copy in TCRdb shows in-frame clones only, minus some. The sample records 100,000 to 150,000 clones, 70% to 80% being singletons. Sequenced material: PBMCs. These receptors originate from a man in his forties or fifties in good health and CMV-seropositive.

This clone was seen more than once but under ten times. The chain recombines TRBV6-1 with TRBJ1-5; D is undetermined. Trimming pared 5 bases from V and 3 bases from J, leaving 11 bases between. Looked up from germline, CDR1 is MNHNS and CDR2 is SASEGT. This CDR3 spans 14 amino acids. Here the CDR3 DNA reads TGTGCCAGCAGTCGACACGGGGACAATCAGCCCCAGCATTTT. Its protein product is CASSRHGDNQPQHF.

The chain's CDR3 is CASSIGTGAFSYEQYF. As DNA, the CDR3 is TGTGCCAGCAGCATCGGGACAGGGGCCTTCTCCTACGAGCAGTACTTC. The V call is TRBV7-8, the J call TRBJ2-7; TRBD1 agrees at 10 bases. The CDR3 covers 16 residues. V gave up 5 bases and J gave up 0 bases; unmatched junction bases: 7. The V gene's germline CDR1 is SGHVS and CDR2 FQNEAQ.

This chain links TRBV27 with TRBJ2-5; 8 positions match TRBD2. The CDR3 covers 17 residues. The germline gives CDR1 MNHEY, CDR2 SMNVEV (reference sequence). V dropped 1 base and J dropped 6; count of bases not matched to a gene: 13. CDR3 loop: CASSLYSPSGSSKTQYF. The CDR3 nucleotides read TGTGCCAGCAGTTTATACTCTCCCAGCGGGAGCTCGAAGACCCAGTACTTC.

This clone was counted only a few times. The CDR3 nucleotides read TGCGCTACCGACGCGGGGCTGGGCAATGAGCAGTTCTTC. Translated: CATDAGLGNEQFF. The rearrangement uses TRBV5-1 and TRBJ2-1; tentative D call: TRBD2 (6 bases). The V gene's germline CDR1 is SGHRS and CDR2 YFSETQ. This CDR3 contains 13 residues.

In DNA, the CDR3 is TGTGCCAGCAGCGTACGGGGGACTAGATATTACCAAGAGACCCAGTACTTC. Its translation is CASSVRGTRYYQETQYF. The rearrangement joins TRBV9 to TRBJ2-5, with 8 bases identical to TRBD2. Germline values: CDR1 SGDLS, CDR2 YYNGEE. CDR3 size: 17 residues. The junction had 8 bases not matched to a gene; V was cut back by 1 base and J by 0 bases.

The chain couples TRBV19 to TRBJ1-5; TRBD1 aligns across 7 bases. V was clipped by 4 bases and J by 3 bases; unmatched bases: 9. CDR1 and CDR2 (germline): LNHDA, SQIVND (reference sequence). The CDR3 contains 16 residues. The CDR3 DNA reads as TGTGCCAGTAGTACAATGTGGACAGGTACCAATCAGCCCCAGCATTTT. Translating gives CASSTMWTGTNQPQHF.

The rearrangement uses TRBV27 and TRBJ1-5; D perhaps matches TRBD1 (6 bases). Germline V lookup: CDR1 MNHEY, CDR2 SMNVEV (reference sequence). Trimming pared 3 bases from V and 8 bases from J, leaving 14 bases between. The CDR3 sequence is 14 residues long. CDR3 bases: TGTGCCAGCAGTTTTGGGGGGGCCACGGAGCCCCAGCATTTT. This encodes CASSFGGATEPQHF.

The CDR3 sequence is CAISPPGGKDYGYTF. As DNA, the CDR3 is TGTGCCATCAGTCCCCCAGGGGGTAAAGACTATGGCTACACCTTC. V gene TRBV10-3 combines with J gene TRBJ1-2; 7 nucleotides line up with TRBD1. CDR3 length: 15 residues. V shed 5 bases and J 3 bases; nucleotides not matched to a gene: 9. The V gene's germline CDR1 is ENHRY and CDR2 SYGVKD.

This chain uses TRBV10-3 with TRBJ1-1; the D gene is possibly TRBD1 (5 bases). The V end lost 9 bases, the J end lost 5 bases, and 16 bases lay between the germline ends. The CDR3 has 13 amino acids. Germline CDR1 reads ENHRY; CDR2 reads SYGVKD. The CDR3 nucleotides read TGTGCCATTACCCAGGGCGGCCTTACTGAAGCTTTCTTT. The encoded protein is CAITQGGLTEAFF.

This chain connects TRBV6-1 to TRBJ2-3; 7 positions match TRBD2. The CDR3 is made up of 17 amino acids. Germline CDR1 is MNHNS and CDR2 is SASEGT. Trimming cost V 0 bases and J 2 bases; bases outside gene matches: 8. This chain's CDR3 is CASSEAPWLAVTDTQYF. CDR3 in DNA: TGTGCCAGCAGTGAAGCGCCATGGCTAGCGGTCACAGATACGCAGTATTTT.

V is TRBV4-2 and J is TRBJ1-3, with D possibly matching TRBD1 (5 bases). Between the trimmed V and J ends, which lost 0 bases and 1 base, there was a span of 10 bases. There are 16 residues in the CDR3. CDR1 and CDR2 from the germline V gene are LGHNA and YNFKEQ. CDR3 region: CASSQDPGTSGNTIYF. DNA of the CDR3: TGTGCCAGCAGCCAAGATCCGGGGACTTCTGGAAACACCATATATTTT.

This clone occurred once. The chain couples TRBV6-5 to TRBJ1-5, with 8 nucleotides matching TRBD1. V lost 6 bases, J lost 6 bases, and 4 bases stayed unmatched. There are 13 residues in the CDR3. The germline V gene encodes CDR1 MNHEY and CDR2 SVGAGI. In nucleotides, the CDR3 is TGTGCCAGCAGACAGGGGGTAGCTCAGCCCCAGCATTTT. Protein sequence: CASRQGVAQPQHF.

The rearrangement uses TRBV6-5 and TRBJ2-7; D gene uncertain. There are 14 residues in the CDR3. Germline V CDR1 and CDR2: MNHEY, SVGAGI. V was cut by 8 bases and J by 2 bases, with 16 bases left in between. The CDR3 protein is CASHPGNDAYEQYF. In DNA, the CDR3 is TGTGCCAGCCACCCGGGTAACGATGCCTACGAGCAGTACTTC.

DNA of the CDR3: TGTGCCAGCAGCTCTCAGACAGGGGAAGTCGAGCAGTTCTTC. It yields the protein CASSSQTGEVEQFF. The V gene is TRBV7-2, the J gene TRBJ2-1; 8 positions agree with TRBD1. V dropped 4 bases and J dropped 10; count of bases not matched to a gene: 9. CDR1 is SGHTA, CDR2 FQGNSA, per germline. There are 14 residues in the CDR3.

This chain joins TRBV7-2 and TRBJ2-5, with TRBD2 identical over 11 bases. The CDR3 consists of 15 residues. Germline CDR1 and CDR2: SGHTA and FQGNSA. V was clipped by 5 bases and J by 1 base; unmatched bases: 3. In DNA form, the CDR3 reads TGTGCCAGCAGCCGGACTAGCGGGCCCCAAGAGACCCAGTACTTC. This gives the protein CASSRTSGPQETQYF.

V is TRBV7-8 and J is TRBJ2-7; 10 positions match TRBD1. Germline assignment: CDR1 SGHVS and CDR2 FQNEAQ. The length of the CDR3 is 15 residues. The J segment lost 3 bases and the V segment lost 4 bases, leaving 6 bases of the junction unmatched. The CDR3 DNA is TGTGCCAGCAGCTGGGTAGGACAGGGGGTCTACGAGCAGTACTTC. Encoded protein: CASSWVGQGVYEQYF.

The chain combines TRBV7-9 with TRBJ2-1; D uncertain. V lost 0 bases and J lost 6, with 9 bases in between. The CDR3 covers 14 residues. Germline V lookup: CDR1 SEHNR, CDR2 FQNEAQ (reference sequence). CDR3 coding DNA: TGTGCCAGCAGCTTAGCGAACAGAGCCAATGAGCAGTTCTTC. It codes for CASSLANRANEQFF.

The rearrangement links TRBV19 to TRBJ2-2, with 7 bases fitting TRBD1. J was trimmed by 3 bases and V by 1 base; bases with no gene match: 5. The V gene's germline CDR1 is LNHDA and CDR2 SQIVND (reference sequence). The CDR3 covers 16 residues. The CDR3 sequence: CASSIGSGQYTGELFF. In nucleotides, the CDR3 is TGTGCCAGTAGTATAGGGTCGGGACAGTACACCGGGGAGCTGTTTTTT.

This chain uses TRBV4-1 with TRBJ2-7; 10 bases align to TRBD2. V shed 0 bases, J shed 5 bases, and the junction held 10 bases outside the gene matches. This CDR3 is 17 amino acids long. Germline V gives CDR1 MGHRA, CDR2 YSYEKL. The CDR3 DNA reads TGCGCCAGCAGCCAAGATTGGGGAACTAGCGGGGCCCACGAGCAGTACTTC. Protein: CASSQDWGTSGAHEQYF.

This clone was observed a few times. This sequence joins TRBV27 and TRBJ1-1; no clear D. CDR3 size: 16 residues. Germline values: CDR1 MNHEY, CDR2 SMNVEV (reference sequence). Trimming shortened V by 3 bases and J by 0 bases, and 14 bases separated the two germline ends. The CDR3 DNA is TGTGCCAGCAGTTTGAGTGGTTCCGCGATGAACACTGAAGCTTTCTTT. Protein: CASSLSGSAMNTEAFF.

The rearrangement joins TRBV19 to TRBJ2-5; possible D gene TRBD2, 5 bases. The V gene's germline CDR1 is LNHDA and CDR2 SQIVND (reference sequence). This CDR3 region has 13 residues. The CDR3: CAVGLVGVETQYF. The CDR3 bases are TGTGCAGTAGGTCTAGTGGGAGTTGAGACCCAGTACTTC.

J is TRBJ2-7 and V is TRBV6-1; perhaps TRBD1 as D (5 bases). In germline, CDR1 is MNHNS, CDR2 SASEGT. Trimming cost V 7 bases and J 2 bases, with 6 bases left between them. The CDR3 contains 11 residues. In nucleotides, the CDR3 is TGTGCCAGCACAGGGACCTACGAGCAGTACTTC. Protein: CASTGTYEQYF.

The genes are TRBV5-1 and TRBJ1-2; 7 bases map to TRBD1. V gave up 0 bases and J gave up 1 base; unmatched junction bases: 6. The CDR3 sequence is 16 residues long. Germline V gene lookup returns CDR1 SGHRS and CDR2 YFSETQ. The CDR3 bases are TGCGCCAGCAGCTTGGCGGAGGGGGCCCATAACTATGGCTACACCTTC. Its protein product is CASSLAEGAHNYGYTF.